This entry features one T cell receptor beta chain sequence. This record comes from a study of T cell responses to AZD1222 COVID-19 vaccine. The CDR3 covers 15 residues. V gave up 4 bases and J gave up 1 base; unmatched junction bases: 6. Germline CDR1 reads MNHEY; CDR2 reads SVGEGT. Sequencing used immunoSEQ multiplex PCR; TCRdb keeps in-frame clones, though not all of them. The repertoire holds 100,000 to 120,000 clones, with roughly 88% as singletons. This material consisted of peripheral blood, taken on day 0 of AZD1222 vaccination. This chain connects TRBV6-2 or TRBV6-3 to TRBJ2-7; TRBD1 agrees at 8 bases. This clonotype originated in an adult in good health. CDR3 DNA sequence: TGTGCCAGCAGTTCGCCCCGGACAGGGTCCTACGAGCAGTACTTC. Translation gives CASSSPRTGSYEQYF.